This record looks at one T cell receptor (beta chain) sequence and its context. Its antigen remains unknown. These data come from a study of T-cell reconstitution after alpha-beta-depleted transplantation in children. Study-level results: Expanded clones from the graft, numbering several hundred, reportedly supplied alpha-beta T cells about two months after transplant.

As it was prepared, the TCRbeta library received unique molecular identifiers. TCRdb used MiXCR to reprocess the PCR reads, holding one entry per CDR3 protein. Counted here are about a million distinct CDR3 sequences, around 30% occurring once; the ten biggest clones make up about 28%. The specimen comprised PBMCs, mostly from graft donor cells, sampled 360 days after TCRalphabeta/CD19-depleted stem cell transplant. This clonotype originated in a boy younger than two who had a stem cell transplant for SCID, so the T cells may come from the graft donor.

The CDR3 DNA is TGTGCCAGCAGCCCGGGTTGGGGGGGCAATCAGCCCCAGCATTTT. Residues: CASSPGWGGNQPQHF. The chain couples TRBV9 to TRBJ1-5; a weak D match, TRBD1 (5 bases). The CDR3 runs 15 residues. Germline V lookup: CDR1 SGDLS, CDR2 YYNGEE. V was cut by 4 bases and J by 2 bases, with 13 bases left in between.